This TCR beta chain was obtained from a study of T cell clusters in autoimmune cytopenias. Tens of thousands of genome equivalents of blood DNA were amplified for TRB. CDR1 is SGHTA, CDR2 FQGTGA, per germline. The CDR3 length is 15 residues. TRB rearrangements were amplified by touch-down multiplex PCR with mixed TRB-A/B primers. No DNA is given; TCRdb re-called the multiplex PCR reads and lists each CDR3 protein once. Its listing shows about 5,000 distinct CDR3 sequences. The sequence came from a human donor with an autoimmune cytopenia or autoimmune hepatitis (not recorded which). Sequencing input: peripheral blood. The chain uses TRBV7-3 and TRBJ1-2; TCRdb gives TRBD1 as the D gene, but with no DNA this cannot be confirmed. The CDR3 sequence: CASSLSSGSIYGYTF.